These 5 T cell receptor beta chains were all obtained from the same sample, sequenced in a study of T cells in Graves' hyperthyroidism and ophthalmopathy. RNA transcripts served as the template for amplifying TCR beta CDR3 regions. When the TCR CDR3 underwent first-round RT-PCR, the HTBI primer set was used. TCRdb called the multiplex PCR reads again in MiXCR, with one record for every CDR3 protein. This repertoire shows nearly 750,000 distinct CDR3 sequences, 30% to 40% found once; its top ten account for roughly 31%. Sequencing input: blood. Receptors originate from a woman aged 40 to 55 with Graves' hyperthyroidism.

The gene calls are TRBV10-3 and TRBJ2-7; D remains ambiguous. The CDR3 extends over 12 amino acids. Germline CDR1 ENHRY, CDR2 SYGVKD. Trimming pared 10 bases from V and 4 bases from J, leaving 14 bases between. CDR3 sequence reads: CASRETTYEQYF. In DNA, the CDR3 is TGTGCCAGCAGAGAGACGACATACGAGCAGTACTTC.

This clonotype was observed at least ten times. The chain carries TRBV7-2 and TRBJ1-1; D remains ambiguous. In germline, CDR1 is SGHTA, CDR2 FQGNSA. Between the trimmed V and J ends, which lost 3 bases and 11 bases, there was a span of 16 bases. The CDR3 is made up of 13 amino acids. The CDR3 reads CASSFIGVPAAFF. The CDR3 DNA is TGTGCCAGCAGCTTTATCGGTGTTCCCGCGGCTTTCTTT.

The rearrangement uses TRBV25-1 and TRBJ1-3; D is unresolved. This CDR3 comprises 14 residues. Per germline, CDR1 MGHDK and CDR2 SYGVNS. Deletions cut 4 bases from V and 0 bases from J, with 7 bases between. The CDR3 protein is CASSATISGNTIYF. The CDR3 coding sequence is TGTGCCAGCAGTGCGACGATCTCTGGAAACACCATATATTTT.

A few counts support this clonotype. V usage is TRBV7-9 and J usage is TRBJ1-1; the D gene is possibly TRBD1 (6 bases). Germline loops: CDR1 SEHNR, CDR2 FQNEAQ (reference sequence). The CDR3 loop spans 12 amino acids. V dropped 4 bases and J dropped 9 bases, with 12 bases sitting between them. CDR3 sequence reads: CASSWGQPKAFF. CDR3 nucleotide sequence: TGTGCCAGCAGCTGGGGGCAGCCAAAAGCTTTCTTT.

This sequence joins TRBV12-3 or TRBV12-4 and TRBJ2-7, with D hard to call. Trimming took 2 bases from V and 2 from J, leaving 10 bases between them. The CDR3 covers 14 residues. The CDR3 here is CASSLHHQAYEQYF. The CDR3 DNA is TGTGCCAGCAGTTTACACCACCAAGCCTACGAGCAGTACTTC.